Each of the 6 T cell receptor beta chains below was sequenced from the same sample in a study of T cells in Graves' hyperthyroidism and ophthalmopathy. RNA transcripts yielded amplified TCR beta CDR3 regions. An initial round of RT-PCR targeting the TCR CDR3 relied on the HTBI primer set. In TCRdb, the multiplex PCR reads were re-called with MiXCR into one record per CDR3 protein. Of some 360,000 distinct CDR3 sequences in the sample, approximately 13% were seen once. The sample consisted of blood. The receptors were gathered from a woman aged 60-75 years with Graves' hyperthyroidism.

This clonotype occurred many times. This chain uses TRBV27 with TRBJ2-3, with D perhaps matching TRBD2 (5 bases). This CDR3 comprises 15 residues. Germline values: CDR1 MNHEY, CDR2 SMNVEV (reference sequence). Deletions cut 3 bases from V and 0 bases from J, with 10 bases between. The CDR3 sequence: CASSFGGRSTDTQYF. CDR3 DNA: TGTGCCAGCAGTTTTGGTGGGAGAAGCACAGATACGCAGTATTTT.

The chain uses TRBV7-3 and TRBJ2-1; 12 bases align to TRBD2. Germline V gene data show CDR1 as SGHTA and CDR2 as FQGTGA. V was clipped by 1 base and J by 6 bases; unmatched bases: 16. The CDR3 is made up of 20 amino acids. Written as DNA, the CDR3 is TGTGCCAGCAGCTTAATTGGGGCTAGCGGGAGGGGGGCCGGCTCCAATGAGCAGTTCTTC. The encoded protein is CASSLIGASGRGAGSNEQFF.

This clonotype was seen ten or more times. The chain joins TRBV2 to TRBJ2-1; D may correspond to TRBD1 or TRBD2 (5 bases each). Germline CDR1 reads SNHLY; CDR2 reads FYNNEI. The V end was cut by 10 bases, the J end by 8 bases, with 18 bases between. The length of the CDR3 is 13 residues. The CDR3 DNA sequence: TGTGCCACCCCCGGGACCGGCGGGTATGAGCAGTTCTTC. Translated, it gives CATPGTGGYEQFF.

The rearrangement joins TRBV12-3 or TRBV12-4 to TRBJ2-7; no firm D call. Trimming removed 6 bases at V and 0 bases at J, with 9 bases between. The CDR3 covers 13 residues. The CDR3, as DNA: TGTGCCAGCAGGGGCGTGAGCTCCTACGAGCAGTACTTC. Protein sequence: CASRGVSSYEQYF.

This clonotype has more than one count but fewer than ten. The rearrangement links TRBV27 to TRBJ2-7, with 9 positions matching TRBD1. CDR3 size: 14 residues. Germline CDR1 reads MNHEY; CDR2 reads SMNVEV (reference sequence). Trimming at V came to 6 bases and at J to 5 bases, leaving 8 bases not matched to a gene. The CDR3 bases are TGTGCCAGCAGAGGGACAGGGAGAGGGGACGAGCAGTACTTC. Translated: CASRGTGRGDEQYF.

This clonotype was observed at least ten times. The V and J genes are TRBV7-9 and TRBJ2-5; D tentatively fits TRBD1 or TRBD2 (5 bases each). CDR1 and CDR2 from the germline V gene are SEHNR and FQNEAQ (reference sequence). There are 16 residues in the CDR3. Between the trimmed V and J ends, which lost 4 bases and 0 bases, there was a span of 15 bases. The CDR3 loop is CASSSGRNSYQETQYF. In DNA, the CDR3 is TGTGCCAGCAGCTCGGGACGGAACTCGTACCAAGAGACCCAGTACTTC. Variable domain in full (rest from reference TRBV7-9 and TRBJ2-5): DTGVSQNPRHKITKRGQNVTFRCDPISEHNRLYWYRQTLGQGPEFLTYFQNEAQLEKSRLLSDRFSAERPKGSFSTLEIQRTEQGDSAMYLCASSSGRNSYQETQYFGPGTRLLVL.